The sequence of this T cell receptor beta chain was determined in a study of identical twins. The CDR3 consists of 14 residues. Trimming removed 7 bases at V and 1 base at J, with 13 bases between. CDR1 and CDR2 from the germline V gene are MNHNS and SASEGT. Every donor was a healthy Caucasian. After template switching added a universal primer site, the resulting cDNA carried unique molecular identifiers. Using its own MiXCR run on the 5' RACE reads, TCRdb lists one record per CDR3 protein. Found here are 140,000 to 150,000 distinct CDR3 sequences, under 4.5% of them singletons; the top ten hold around 8.1%. General study results and limits: Findings came from cross-sectional statistics, without long-term follow-up of donors.

This clonotype has a count of ten or more. Antigen unknown. Sequenced material: memory T cells sorted from blood. The rearrangement links TRBV6-1 to TRBJ2-5, with D perhaps matching TRBD1 (5 bases). This receptor was taken from a young man in good health. CDR3 sequence: CASTFWGSQETQYF. Here the CDR3 DNA reads TGTGCCAGCACCTTTTGGGGCTCCCAAGAGACCCAGTACTTC.